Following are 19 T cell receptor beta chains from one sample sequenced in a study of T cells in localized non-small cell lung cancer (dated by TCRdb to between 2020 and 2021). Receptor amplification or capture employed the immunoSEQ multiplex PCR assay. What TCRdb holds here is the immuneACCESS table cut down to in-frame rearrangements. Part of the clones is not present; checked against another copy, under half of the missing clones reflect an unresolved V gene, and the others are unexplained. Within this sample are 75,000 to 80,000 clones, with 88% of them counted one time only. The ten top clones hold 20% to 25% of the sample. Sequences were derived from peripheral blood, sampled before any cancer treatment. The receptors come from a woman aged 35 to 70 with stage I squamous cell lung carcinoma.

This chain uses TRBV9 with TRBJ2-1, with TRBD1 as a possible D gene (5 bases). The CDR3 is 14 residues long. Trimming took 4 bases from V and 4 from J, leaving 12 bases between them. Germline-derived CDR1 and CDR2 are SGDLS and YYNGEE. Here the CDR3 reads CASSYTRVYNEQFF. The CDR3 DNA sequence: TGTGCCAGCAGCTATACCAGGGTTTACAATGAGCAGTTCTTC.

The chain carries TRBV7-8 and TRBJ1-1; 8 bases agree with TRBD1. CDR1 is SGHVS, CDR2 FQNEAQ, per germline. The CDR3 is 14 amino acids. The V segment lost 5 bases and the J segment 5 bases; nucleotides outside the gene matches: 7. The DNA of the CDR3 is TGTGCCAGCAGCCCAGGACAGGGTGGGACTGAAGCTTTCTTT. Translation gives CASSPGQGGTEAFF.

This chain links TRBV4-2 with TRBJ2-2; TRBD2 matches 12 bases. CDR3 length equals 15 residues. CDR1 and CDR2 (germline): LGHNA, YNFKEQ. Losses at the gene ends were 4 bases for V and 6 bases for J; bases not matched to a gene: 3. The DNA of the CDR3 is TGTGCCAGCAGCCCTAGCGGGGGGGCCGCCGGGGAGCTGTTTTTT. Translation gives CASSPSGGAAGELFF.

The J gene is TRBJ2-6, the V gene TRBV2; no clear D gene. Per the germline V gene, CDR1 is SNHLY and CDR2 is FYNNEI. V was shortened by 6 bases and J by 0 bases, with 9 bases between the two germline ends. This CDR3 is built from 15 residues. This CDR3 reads CASRAISSGANVLTF. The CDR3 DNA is TGTGCCAGCAGGGCGATAAGCTCTGGGGCCAACGTCCTGACTTTC.

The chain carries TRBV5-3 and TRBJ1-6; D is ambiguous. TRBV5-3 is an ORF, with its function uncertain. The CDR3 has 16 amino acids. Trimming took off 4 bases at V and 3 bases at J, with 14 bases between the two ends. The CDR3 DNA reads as TGTGCCAGAAGCCACAACAAGAAGCTCTATAATTCACCCCTCCACTTT. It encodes CARSHNKKLYNSPLHF.

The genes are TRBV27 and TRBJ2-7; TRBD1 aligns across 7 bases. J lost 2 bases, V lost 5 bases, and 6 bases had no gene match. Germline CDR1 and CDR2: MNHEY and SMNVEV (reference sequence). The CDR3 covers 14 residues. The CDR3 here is CASSPLGQAYEQYF. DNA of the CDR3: TGTGCCAGCAGTCCCCTTGGACAGGCCTACGAGCAGTACTTC.

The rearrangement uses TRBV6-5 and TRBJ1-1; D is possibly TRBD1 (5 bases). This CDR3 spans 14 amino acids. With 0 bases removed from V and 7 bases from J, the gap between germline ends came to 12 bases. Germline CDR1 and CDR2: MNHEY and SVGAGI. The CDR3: CASSYSTQGSEAFF. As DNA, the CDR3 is TGTGCCAGCAGTTACTCAACGCAGGGAAGTGAAGCTTTCTTT.

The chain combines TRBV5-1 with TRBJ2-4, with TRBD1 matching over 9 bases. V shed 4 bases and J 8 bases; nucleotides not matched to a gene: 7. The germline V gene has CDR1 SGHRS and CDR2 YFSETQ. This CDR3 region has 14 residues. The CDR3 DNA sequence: TGCGCCAGCAGCGTTACAGGGGGCTCGGACATTCAGTACTTC. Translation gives CASSVTGGSDIQYF.

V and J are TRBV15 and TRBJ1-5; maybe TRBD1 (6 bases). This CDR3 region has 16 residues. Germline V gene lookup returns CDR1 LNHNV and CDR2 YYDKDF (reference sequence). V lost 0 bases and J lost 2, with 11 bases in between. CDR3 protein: CATSRDLAGGNQPQHF. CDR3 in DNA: TGTGCCACCAGCAGAGATCTCGCAGGGGGCAATCAGCCCCAGCATTTT. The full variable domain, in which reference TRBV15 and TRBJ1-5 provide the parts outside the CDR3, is DAMVIQNPRYQVTQFGKPVTLSCSQTLNHNVMYWYQQKSSQAPKLLFHYYDKDFNNEADTPDNFQSRRPNTSFCFLDIRSPGLGDTAMYLCATSRDLAGGNQPQHFGDGTRLSIL.

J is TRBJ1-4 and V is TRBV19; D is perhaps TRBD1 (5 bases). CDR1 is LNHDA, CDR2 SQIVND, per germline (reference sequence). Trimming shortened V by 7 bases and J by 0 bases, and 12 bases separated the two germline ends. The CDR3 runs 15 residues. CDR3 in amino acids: CASTPDSATNEKLFF. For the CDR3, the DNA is TGTGCCAGTACCCCCGACAGCGCAACTAATGAAAAACTGTTTTTT.

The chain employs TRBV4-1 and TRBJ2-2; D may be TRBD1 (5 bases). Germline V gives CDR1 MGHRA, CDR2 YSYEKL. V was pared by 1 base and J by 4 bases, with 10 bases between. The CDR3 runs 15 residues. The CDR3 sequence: CASSQGTGATGELFF. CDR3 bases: TGCGCCAGCAGCCAAGGCACAGGTGCCACCGGGGAGCTGTTTTTT.

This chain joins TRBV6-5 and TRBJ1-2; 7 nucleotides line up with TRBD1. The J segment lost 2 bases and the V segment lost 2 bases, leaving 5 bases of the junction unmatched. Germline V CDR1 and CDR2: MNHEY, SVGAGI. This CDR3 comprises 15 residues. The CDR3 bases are TGTGCCAGCAGTTACGCGGGGGGACAGAACTATGGCTACACCTTC. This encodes CASSYAGGQNYGYTF.

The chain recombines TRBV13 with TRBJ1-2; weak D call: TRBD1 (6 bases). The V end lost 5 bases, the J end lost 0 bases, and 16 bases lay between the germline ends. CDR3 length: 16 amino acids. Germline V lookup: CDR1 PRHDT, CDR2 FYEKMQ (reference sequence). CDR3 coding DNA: TGTGCCAGCAGCCCTAGATGGACAGACCCTAACTATGGCTACACCTTC. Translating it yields CASSPRWTDPNYGYTF.

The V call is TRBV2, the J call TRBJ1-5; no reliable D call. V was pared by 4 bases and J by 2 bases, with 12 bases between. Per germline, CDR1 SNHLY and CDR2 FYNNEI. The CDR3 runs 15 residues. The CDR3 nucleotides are TGTGCCAGCAGTGTTAGTTCGGTGGGCAATCAGCCCCAGCATTTT. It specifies CASSVSSVGNQPQHF.

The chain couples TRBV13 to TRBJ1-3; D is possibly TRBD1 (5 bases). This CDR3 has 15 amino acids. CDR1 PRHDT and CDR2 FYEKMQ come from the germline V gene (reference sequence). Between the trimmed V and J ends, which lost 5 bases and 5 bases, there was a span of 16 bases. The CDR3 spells CASSPLTGARNTIYF. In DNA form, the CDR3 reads TGTGCCAGCAGCCCCCTTACCGGGGCGAGAAACACCATATATTTT. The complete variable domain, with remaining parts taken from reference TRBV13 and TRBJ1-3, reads AAGVIQSPRHLIKEKRETATLKCYPIPRHDTVYWYQQGPGQDPQFLISFYEKMQSDKGSIPDRFSAQQFSDYHSELNMSSLELGDSALYFCASSPLTGARNTIYFGEGSWLTVV.

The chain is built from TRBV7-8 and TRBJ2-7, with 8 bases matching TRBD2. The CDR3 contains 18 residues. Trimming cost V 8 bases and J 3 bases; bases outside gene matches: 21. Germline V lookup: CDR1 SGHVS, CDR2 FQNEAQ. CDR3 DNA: TGTGCCAGCCTCCAAGGGGGACTAGGCTTTTTATCGGACTACGAGCAGTACTTC. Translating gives CASLQGGLGFLSDYEQYF.

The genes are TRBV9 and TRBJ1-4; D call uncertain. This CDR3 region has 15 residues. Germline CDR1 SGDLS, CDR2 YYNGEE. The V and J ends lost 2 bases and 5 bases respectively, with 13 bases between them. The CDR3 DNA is TGTGCCAGCAGCGTGTCCGACGGACGGAATGAAAAACTGTTTTTT. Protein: CASSVSDGRNEKLFF. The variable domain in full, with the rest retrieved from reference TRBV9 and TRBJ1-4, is DSGVTQTPKHLITATGQRVTLRCSPRSGDLSVYWYQQSLDQGLQFLIQYYNGEERAKGNILERFSAQQFPDLHSELNLSSLELGDSALYFCASSVSDGRNEKLFFGSGTQLSVL.

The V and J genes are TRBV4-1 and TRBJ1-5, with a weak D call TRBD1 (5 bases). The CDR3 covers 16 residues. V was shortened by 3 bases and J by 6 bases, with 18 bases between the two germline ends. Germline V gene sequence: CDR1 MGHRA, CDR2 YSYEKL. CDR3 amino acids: CASSHSASGIFQPQHF. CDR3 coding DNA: TGCGCCAGCAGCCACTCTGCGTCAGGGATCTTTCAGCCCCAGCATTTT.

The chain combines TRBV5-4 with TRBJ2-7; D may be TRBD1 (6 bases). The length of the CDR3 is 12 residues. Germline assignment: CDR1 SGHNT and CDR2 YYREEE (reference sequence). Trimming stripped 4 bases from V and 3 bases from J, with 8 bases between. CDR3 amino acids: CASSMDSYEQYF. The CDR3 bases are TGTGCCAGCAGCATGGACAGCTACGAGCAGTACTTC.